This T cell receptor beta chain was observed in a study of circulating and synovial CD4+ cells in juvenile arthritis. J lost 0 bases, V lost 7 bases, and 6 bases had no gene match. Germline CDR1 and CDR2: MGHDK and SYGVNS. CDR3 length: 15 amino acids. Comments on this clone: Its antigen is unidentified.

The protocol was immunoSEQ multiplex PCR, while the TCRdb copy is restricted to in-frame clones and leaves out a portion. In the table there are around 32,000 clones, over 95% of which are singletons. Study results and caveats: Measured synovium overlap likely understates the true shared repertoire. CPL and bulk CD4 samples differed at least tenfold in T cell genomes. Compared with bulk blood, circulating pathogenic-like lymphocytes shared substantially more CDR3 sequences with synovial T cells.

The TCR was taken from a human donor with juvenile idiopathic arthritis. The source material was CD4+ T cells from blood. V usage is TRBV25-1 and J usage is TRBJ1-3; TRBD1 matches at 7 bases. This chain's CDR3 is CASTGQWSSGNTIYF. The CDR3 region has the DNA TGTGCCAGCACGGGACAGTGGAGCTCTGGAAACACCATATATTTT.